Listed below are T cell receptor beta chains from one sample, sequenced in a study of control samples from healthy donors and cancer patients. Generated by immunoSEQ multiplex PCR, the TCRdb table keeps only in-frame clones and is missing some. The table has around 55,000 clones, approximately 91% seen once. The sequenced sample was blood. All receptors come from a man aged 50 to 59 in good health. The CDR3 runs from the conserved cysteine through the conserved F or W. Each record gives: V gene, D gene, J gene, clone size, CDR3 DNA, CDR3 protein. The D gene is left open where the match is weak. For some rows the clone size is stated as once, few or many, or as a class when expanded; others skip it.

V: TRBV27
D: -
J: TRBJ2-7
size: -
DNA: TGTGCCAGCAGCCGGTGGGGGAACTCCTACGAGCAGTACTTC
CDR3: CASSRWGNSYEQYF

V: TRBV28
D: -
J: TRBJ1-1
size: once
DNA: TGTGCCAGCAGTTTGGGGCAGCTGAACACTGAAGCTTTCTTT
CDR3: CASSLGQLNTEAFF

V: TRBV6-4
D: -
J: TRBJ2-1
size: -
DNA: TGTGCCAGCAGTGAATCTCTTGGGGTCTACAATGAGCAGTTCTTC
CDR3: CASSESLGVYNEQFF

V: TRBV6-5
D: -
J: TRBJ1-4
size: -
DNA: TGTGCCAGCATGAGGGGGTCAGAGGGTGAAAAACTGTTTTTT
CDR3: CASMRGSEGEKLFF

V: TRBV5-1
D: -
J: TRBJ2-1
size: -
DNA: TGCGCCAGCAGCTTGCAGCCCGCCGGAGGGTACAATGAGCAGTTCTTC
CDR3: CASSLQPAGGYNEQFF

V: TRBV4-1
D: -
J: TRBJ1-1
size: -
DNA: TGCGCCAGCAGCCGTTCCGGGATCCCCATTACTGAAGCTTTCTTT
CDR3: CASSRSGIPITEAFF

V: TRBV21-1
D: -
J: TRBJ1-5
size: -
DNA: TGTGCCAGCAGAATAGAGACAGGGGGAAGCAATCAGCCCCAGCATTTT
CDR3: CASRIETGGSNQPQHF

V: TRBV18
D: TRBD1
J: TRBJ1-1
size: once
DNA: TGTGCCAGCTCCCCGAGGGGAGGGGGCGAGAACACTGAAGCTTTCTTT
CDR3: CASSPRGGGENTEAFF

V: TRBV4-1
D: -
J: TRBJ1-5
size: -
DNA: TGCGCCAGCAGCCAAGTTGTAGGGAATAGCAATCAGCCCCAGCATTTT
CDR3: CASSQVVGNSNQPQHF

V: TRBV12-3/TRBV12-4
D: -
J: TRBJ2-1
size: -
DNA: TGTGCCAGCAGTTTGACCAGTGGTGAGCAGTTCTTC
CDR3: CASSLTSGEQFF

V: TRBV11-2
D: TRBD2
J: TRBJ2-1
size: -
DNA: TGTGCCAGCAGCATCGGACTAGCGGGAGGGCCGTGGGATGAGCAGTTCTTC
CDR3: CASSIGLAGGPWDEQFF

V: TRBV6-5
D: TRBD2
J: TRBJ2-7
size: -
DNA: TGTGCCAGCAGTTTGCTAGCGGGAGGGCCAGTAAACGAGCAGTACTTC
CDR3: CASSLLAGGPVNEQYF

V: TRBV5-8
D: -
J: TRBJ2-1
size: -
DNA: TGTGCCAGCAGCTTGAACCCCGTGAATGAGCAGTTCTTC
CDR3: CASSLNPVNEQFF

V: TRBV30
D: TRBD1
J: TRBJ1-6
size: few
DNA: TGTGCCTGCGAGAAGGGACAGCTTAATTCACCCCTCCACTTT
CDR3: CACEKGQLNSPLHF

V: TRBV6-5
D: -
J: TRBJ2-2
size: -
DNA: TGTGCCAGCTCCCCGCCCGGGCGGAACACCGGGGAGCTGTTTTTT
CDR3: CASSPPGRNTGELFF

V: TRBV7-9
D: TRBD1
J: TRBJ1-6
size: -
DNA: TGTGCCAGCAGCTCACGACAGGGGAATAATTCACCCCTCCACTTT
CDR3: CASSSRQGNNSPLHF

V: TRBV6-6
D: -
J: TRBJ2-7
size: once
DNA: TGTGCCAGCAGCCGAGGGGGACTCCTAACTACGAGCTCCTACGAGCAGTACTTC
CDR3: CASSRGGLLTTSSYEQYF

V: TRBV30
D: -
J: TRBJ1-4
size: -
DNA: TGTGCCTGGAGTCTGATTATAATATCAGGGGCCACTAATGAAAAACTGTTTTTT
CDR3: CAWSLIIISGATNEKLFF

V: TRBV11-2
D: -
J: TRBJ2-5
size: once
DNA: TGTGCCAGCAGCTTAAGGTCGGACGGTCAGACCCAGTACTTC
CDR3: CASSLRSDGQTQYF

V: TRBV6-2/TRBV6-3
D: -
J: TRBJ1-2
size: -
DNA: TGTGCCAGCAGTTACTCGGACAACTATGGCTACACCTTC
CDR3: CASSYSDNYGYTF

V: TRBV27
D: TRBD2
J: TRBJ2-1
size: -
DNA: TGTGCCAGCAGTTCCGGACTAGCGGGAGTGAGTGAGCAGTTCTTC
CDR3: CASSSGLAGVSEQFF

V: TRBV28
D: TRBD1
J: TRBJ1-5
size: -
DNA: TGTGCCAGTACCGGGACAGGGGAAGGTCAGCCCCAGCATTTT
CDR3: CASTGTGEGQPQHF

V: TRBV7-3
D: -
J: TRBJ1-6
size: -
DNA: TGTGCCAGCAGCTTATCCCAGCACTCCTATAATTCACCCCTCCACTTT
CDR3: CASSLSQHSYNSPLHF

V: TRBV6-1
D: -
J: TRBJ1-5
size: -
DNA: TGTGCCAGCAGTGAAGACAGGGTGGTGGGCAATCAGCCCCAGCATTTT
CDR3: CASSEDRVVGNQPQHF

V: TRBV27
D: -
J: TRBJ1-2
size: once
DNA: TGTGCCAGCAGTTTATCGGGAAGCTTCCGGGGTAAAGGCTACACCTTC
CDR3: CASSLSGSFRGKGYTF

V: TRBV6-1
D: -
J: TRBJ1-1
size: -
DNA: TGTGCCAGCAGTGACCAGTTGGGGAACACTGAAGCTTTCTTT
CDR3: CASSDQLGNTEAFF

V: TRBV7-3
D: -
J: TRBJ2-2
size: once
DNA: TGTGCCAGCAGCCTGGATGAGGGTGGCGGGGAGCTGTTTTTT
CDR3: CASSLDEGGGELFF

V: TRBV7-3
D: TRBD2
J: TRBJ2-2
size: few
DNA: TGTGCCAGCAGCAGAACTAGCGCCAACACCGGGGAGCTGTTTTTT
CDR3: CASSRTSANTGELFF

V: TRBV25-1
D: -
J: TRBJ1-1
size: -
DNA: TGTGCCAGCAGTGGGCGACCGAACACTGAAGCTTTCTTT
CDR3: CASSGRPNTEAFF

V: TRBV28
D: -
J: TRBJ1-2
size: -
DNA: TGTGCCAGCAGTTTGATGCAAGGGCGCCACTATGGCTACACCTTC
CDR3: CASSLMQGRHYGYTF

V: TRBV9
D: -
J: TRBJ2-6
size: few
DNA: TGTGCCAGCAGCGACCCCGTGACCTATTCTCTTATTTCTGGGGCCAACGTCCTGACTTTC
CDR3: CASSDPVTYSLISGANVLTF

V: TRBV5-1
D: TRBD1
J: TRBJ2-5
size: few
DNA: TGCGCCAGCAGCCCGGGACAGGCCCAAGAGACCCAGTACTTC
CDR3: CASSPGQAQETQYF

V: TRBV6-6
D: TRBD1
J: TRBJ1-6
size: -
DNA: TGTGCCAGCAGTTACGACAGGGGAAATAATTCACCCCTCCACTTT
CDR3: CASSYDRGNNSPLHF

V: TRBV5-1
D: -
J: TRBJ2-5
size: -
DNA: TGCGCCAGCAGCTTGGATTCCGAAGAGACCCAGTACTTC
CDR3: CASSLDSEETQYF

V: TRBV28
D: -
J: TRBJ1-1
size: once
DNA: TGTGCCAGCAGCCTGGACGACACTGAAGCTTTCTTT
CDR3: CASSLDDTEAFF

V: TRBV27
D: -
J: TRBJ1-3
size: -
DNA: TGTGCCAGCAGACAGAGTTTCGGGGCGGCTGGAAACACCATATATTTT
CDR3: CASRQSFGAAGNTIYF

V: TRBV18
D: TRBD1
J: TRBJ2-1
size: -
DNA: TGTGCCAGCTCGGGAGGACAGGGGGAAATCAATGAGCAGTTCTTC
CDR3: CASSGGQGEINEQFF

V: TRBV12-5
D: -
J: TRBJ2-1
size: -
DNA: TGTGCTAGTGCCCTCCCCCCTAATGAGCAGTTCTTC
CDR3: CASALPPNEQFF

V: TRBV30
D: TRBD1
J: TRBJ1-6
size: -
DNA: TGTGCCTGGAGTCGACTTACCGGGACAGGGGATTCACCCCTCCACTTT
CDR3: CAWSRLTGTGDSPLHF

V: TRBV11-2
D: TRBD2
J: TRBJ2-5
size: -
DNA: TGTGCCAGCAGCTTAAATAGCGGGCCAGAGACCCAGTACTTC
CDR3: CASSLNSGPETQYF

V: TRBV6-1
D: -
J: TRBJ2-1
size: -
DNA: TGTGCCAGCAGTGAAGGTCCAGGGAGTAACGAGCAGTTCTTC
CDR3: CASSEGPGSNEQFF

V: TRBV19
D: -
J: TRBJ2-2
size: -
DNA: TGTGCCAGTAGCTCCACCTCGGTCGGGGAGCTGTTTTTT
CDR3: CASSSTSVGELFF

V: TRBV19
D: TRBD2
J: TRBJ2-2
size: -
DNA: TGTGCCAGTACCCTCATGGCAGCGGGAGACTTTGGCGGGGAGCTGTTTTTT
CDR3: CASTLMAAGDFGGELFF

V: TRBV9
D: -
J: TRBJ2-5
size: -
DNA: TGTGCCAGCAGCGTAGAGTGGACTACTCAAGAGACCCAGTACTTC
CDR3: CASSVEWTTQETQYF

V: TRBV5-1
D: TRBD2
J: TRBJ2-1
size: -
DNA: TGCGCCAGCAGCTTGGCGGCTAGCGGGAGTCATGAGCAGTTCTTC
CDR3: CASSLAASGSHEQFF

V: TRBV15
D: -
J: TRBJ1-3
size: -
DNA: TGTGCCACCAGCAGAGAAACAGGCTCTGGAAACACCATATATTTT
CDR3: CATSRETGSGNTIYF

V: TRBV6-5
D: TRBD2
J: TRBJ2-4
size: -
DNA: TGTGCCAGCAGAGGACTAGCGGGAGGGCAGAACATTCAGTACTTC
CDR3: CASRGLAGGQNIQYF

V: TRBV7-6
D: TRBD1
J: TRBJ2-6
size: few
DNA: TGTGCCAGCAGCTTCGGACAGGGATGGACTGGGGCCAACGTCCTGACTTTC
CDR3: CASSFGQGWTGANVLTF

V: TRBV13
D: TRBD1
J: TRBJ1-6
size: -
DNA: TGTGCCAGCAGCTTCGGACAGGGAAATTCACCCCTCCACTTT
CDR3: CASSFGQGNSPLHF

V: TRBV5-1
D: TRBD2
J: TRBJ2-1
size: once
DNA: TGCGCCAGCAGCCCGGGGGAGGGGACCGAGCAGTTCTTC
CDR3: CASSPGEGTEQFF